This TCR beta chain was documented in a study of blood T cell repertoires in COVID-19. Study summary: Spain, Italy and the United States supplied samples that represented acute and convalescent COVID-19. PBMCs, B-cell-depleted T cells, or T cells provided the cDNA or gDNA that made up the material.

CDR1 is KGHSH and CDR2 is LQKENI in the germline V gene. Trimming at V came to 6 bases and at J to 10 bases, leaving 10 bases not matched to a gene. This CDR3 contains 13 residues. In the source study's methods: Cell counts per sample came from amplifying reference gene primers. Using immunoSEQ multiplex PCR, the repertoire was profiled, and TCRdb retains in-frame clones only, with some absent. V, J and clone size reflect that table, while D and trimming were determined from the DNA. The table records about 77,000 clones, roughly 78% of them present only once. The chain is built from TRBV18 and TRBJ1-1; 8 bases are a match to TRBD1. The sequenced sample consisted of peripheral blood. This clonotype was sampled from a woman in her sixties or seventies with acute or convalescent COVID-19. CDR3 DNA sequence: TGTGCCAGCTCGTCGGGACAGGAATACGTAGCTTTCTTT. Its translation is CASSSGQEYVAFF. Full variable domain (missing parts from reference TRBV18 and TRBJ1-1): NAGVMQNPRHLVRRRGQEARLRCSPMKGHSHVYWYRQLPEEGLKFMVYLQKENIIDESGMPKERFSAEFPKEGPSILRIQQVVRGDSAAYFCASSSGQEYVAFFGQGTRLTVV.